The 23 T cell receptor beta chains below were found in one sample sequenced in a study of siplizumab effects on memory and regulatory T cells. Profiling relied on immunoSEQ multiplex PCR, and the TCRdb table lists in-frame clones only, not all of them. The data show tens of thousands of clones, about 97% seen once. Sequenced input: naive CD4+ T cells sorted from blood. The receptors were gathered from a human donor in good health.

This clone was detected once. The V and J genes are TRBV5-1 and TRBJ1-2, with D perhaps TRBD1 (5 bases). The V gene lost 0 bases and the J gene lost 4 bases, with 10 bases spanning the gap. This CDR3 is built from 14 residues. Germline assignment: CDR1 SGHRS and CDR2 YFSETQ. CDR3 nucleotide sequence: TGCGCCAGCAGCTTGGGGCAGGGCGGCTATGGCTACACCTTC. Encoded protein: CASSLGQGGYGYTF. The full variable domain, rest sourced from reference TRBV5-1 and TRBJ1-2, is KAGVTQTPRYLIKTRGQQVTLSCSPISGHRSVSWYQQTPGQGLQFLFEYFSETQRNKGNFPGRFSGRQFSNSRSEMNVSTLELGDSALYLCASSLGQGGYGYTFGSGTRLTVV.

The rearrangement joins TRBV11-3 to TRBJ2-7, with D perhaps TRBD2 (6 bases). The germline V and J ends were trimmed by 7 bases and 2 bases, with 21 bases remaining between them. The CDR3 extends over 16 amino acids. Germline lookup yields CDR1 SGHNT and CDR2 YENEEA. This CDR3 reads CASNQGGLARTYEQYF. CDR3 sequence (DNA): TGTGCCAGCAACCAAGGTGGGCTAGCGAGAACCTACGAGCAGTACTTC.

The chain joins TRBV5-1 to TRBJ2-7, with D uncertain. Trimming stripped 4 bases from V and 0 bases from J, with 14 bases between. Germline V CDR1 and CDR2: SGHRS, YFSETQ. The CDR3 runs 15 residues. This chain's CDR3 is CASSHLWASSYEQYF. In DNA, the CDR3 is TGCGCCAGCAGCCACCTATGGGCAAGCTCCTACGAGCAGTACTTC.

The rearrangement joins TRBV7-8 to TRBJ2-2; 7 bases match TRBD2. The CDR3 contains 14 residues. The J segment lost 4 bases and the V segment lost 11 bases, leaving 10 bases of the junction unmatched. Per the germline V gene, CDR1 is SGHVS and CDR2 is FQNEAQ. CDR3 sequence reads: CALSWEGCTGELFF. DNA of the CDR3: TGTGCCCTATCTTGGGAGGGGTGCACCGGGGAGCTGTTTTTT.

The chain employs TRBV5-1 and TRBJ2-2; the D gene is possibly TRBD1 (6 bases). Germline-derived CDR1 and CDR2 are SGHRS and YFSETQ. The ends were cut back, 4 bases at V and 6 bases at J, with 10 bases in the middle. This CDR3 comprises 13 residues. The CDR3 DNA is TGCGCCAGCAGCCTACAGGGATCCGGGGAGCTGTTTTTT. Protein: CASSLQGSGELFF.

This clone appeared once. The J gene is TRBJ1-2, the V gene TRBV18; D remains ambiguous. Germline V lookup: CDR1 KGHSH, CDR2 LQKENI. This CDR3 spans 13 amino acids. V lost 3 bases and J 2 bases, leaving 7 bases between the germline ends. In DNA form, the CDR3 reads TGTGCCAGCTCACCGGATAAGAACTATGGCTACACCTTC. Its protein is CASSPDKNYGYTF.

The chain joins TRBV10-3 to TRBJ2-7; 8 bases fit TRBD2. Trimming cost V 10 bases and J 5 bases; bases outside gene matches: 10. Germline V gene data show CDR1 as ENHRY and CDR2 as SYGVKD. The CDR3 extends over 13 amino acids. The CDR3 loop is CATNSGVRNEQYF. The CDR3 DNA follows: TGTGCCACCAATAGCGGGGTGCGGAACGAGCAGTACTTC.

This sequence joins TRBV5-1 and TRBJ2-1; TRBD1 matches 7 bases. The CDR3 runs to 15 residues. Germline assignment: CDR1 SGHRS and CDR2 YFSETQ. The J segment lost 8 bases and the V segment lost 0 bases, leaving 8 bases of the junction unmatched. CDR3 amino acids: CASSLEYRGNYEQFF. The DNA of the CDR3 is TGCGCCAGCAGCTTGGAGTACAGGGGAAATTATGAGCAGTTCTTC.

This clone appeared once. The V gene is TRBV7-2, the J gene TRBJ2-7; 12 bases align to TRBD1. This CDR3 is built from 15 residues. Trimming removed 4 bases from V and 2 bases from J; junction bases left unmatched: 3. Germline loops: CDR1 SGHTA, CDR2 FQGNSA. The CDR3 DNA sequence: TGTGCCAGCAGCTGGGACAGGGGGCGCCCCTACGAGCAGTACTTC. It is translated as CASSWDRGRPYEQYF.

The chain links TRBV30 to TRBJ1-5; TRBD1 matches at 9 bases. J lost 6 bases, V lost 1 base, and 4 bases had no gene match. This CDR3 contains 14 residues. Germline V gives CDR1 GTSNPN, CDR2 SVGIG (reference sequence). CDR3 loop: CAWSEGQGIQPQHF. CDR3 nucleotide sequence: TGTGCCTGGAGTGAAGGACAGGGGATTCAGCCCCAGCATTTT. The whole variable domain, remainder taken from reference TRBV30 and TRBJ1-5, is SQTIHQWPATLVQPVGSPLSLECTVEGTSNPNLYWYRQAAGRGLQLLFYSVGIGQISSEVPQNLSASRPQDRQFILSSKKLLLSDSGFYLCAWSEGQGIQPQHFGDGTRLSIL.

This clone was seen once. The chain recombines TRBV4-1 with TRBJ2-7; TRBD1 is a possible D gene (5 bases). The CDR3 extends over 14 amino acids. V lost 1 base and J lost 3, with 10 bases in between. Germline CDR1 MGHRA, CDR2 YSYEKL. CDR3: CASSQVGADYEQYF. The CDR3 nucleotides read TGCGCCAGCAGCCAAGTTGGGGCGGACTACGAGCAGTACTTC.

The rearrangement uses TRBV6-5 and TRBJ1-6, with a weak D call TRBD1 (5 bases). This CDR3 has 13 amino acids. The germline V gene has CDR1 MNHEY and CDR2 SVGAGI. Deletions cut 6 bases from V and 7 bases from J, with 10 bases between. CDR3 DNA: TGTGCCAGCAGGGTGGCAGGGAATTCACCCCTCCACTTT. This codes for CASRVAGNSPLHF.

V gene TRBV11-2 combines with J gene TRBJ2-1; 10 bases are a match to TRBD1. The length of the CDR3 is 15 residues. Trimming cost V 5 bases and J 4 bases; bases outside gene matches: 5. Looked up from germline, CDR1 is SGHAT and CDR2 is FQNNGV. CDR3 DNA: TGTGCCAGCAGCATGGGACAGGGGATTTACAATGAGCAGTTCTTC. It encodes CASSMGQGIYNEQFF. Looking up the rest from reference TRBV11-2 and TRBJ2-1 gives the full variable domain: EAGVAQSPRYKIIEKRQSVAFWCNPISGHATLYWYQQILGQGPKLLIQFQNNGVVDDSQLPKDRFSAERLKGVDSTLKIQPAKLEDSAVYLCASSMGQGIYNEQFFGPGTRLTVL.

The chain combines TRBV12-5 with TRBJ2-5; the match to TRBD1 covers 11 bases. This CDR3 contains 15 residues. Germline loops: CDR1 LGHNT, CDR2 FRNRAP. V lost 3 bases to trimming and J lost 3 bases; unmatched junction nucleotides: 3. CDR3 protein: CASGFGGQGEETQYF. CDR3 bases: TGTGCTAGTGGTTTCGGGGGACAGGGGGAAGAGACCCAGTACTTC.

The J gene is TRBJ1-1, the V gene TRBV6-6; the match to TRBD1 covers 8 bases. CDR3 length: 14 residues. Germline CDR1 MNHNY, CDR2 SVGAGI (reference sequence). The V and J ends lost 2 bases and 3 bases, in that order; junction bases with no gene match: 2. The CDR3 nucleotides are TGTGCCAGCAGTTACGGACAGGGCGACACTGAAGCTTTCTTT. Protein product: CASSYGQGDTEAFF.

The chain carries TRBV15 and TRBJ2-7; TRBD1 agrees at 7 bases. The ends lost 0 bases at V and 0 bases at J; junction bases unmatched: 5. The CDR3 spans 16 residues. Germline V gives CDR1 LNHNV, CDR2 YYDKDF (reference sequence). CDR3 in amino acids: CATSRDRDSSSYEQYF. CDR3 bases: TGTGCCACCAGCAGAGACCGGGACAGCAGCTCCTACGAGCAGTACTTC.

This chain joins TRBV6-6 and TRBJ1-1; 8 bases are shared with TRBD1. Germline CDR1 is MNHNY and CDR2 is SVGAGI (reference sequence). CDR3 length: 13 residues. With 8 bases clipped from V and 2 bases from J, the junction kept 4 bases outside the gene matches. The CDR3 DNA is TGTGCCAGCTTAGGACAGGGCAACACTGAAGCTTTCTTT. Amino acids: CASLGQGNTEAFF.

The CDR3 DNA reads TGTGCCAGCAGGGAGGGTGCACAGGAGAACTATGGCTACACCTTC. Translated, it gives CASREGAQENYGYTF. The chain recombines TRBV6-5 with TRBJ1-2; a weak D match, TRBD1 (5 bases). The length of the CDR3 is 15 residues. Trimming cost V 6 bases and J 2 bases, with 16 bases left between them. Germline lookup yields CDR1 MNHEY and CDR2 SVGAGI.

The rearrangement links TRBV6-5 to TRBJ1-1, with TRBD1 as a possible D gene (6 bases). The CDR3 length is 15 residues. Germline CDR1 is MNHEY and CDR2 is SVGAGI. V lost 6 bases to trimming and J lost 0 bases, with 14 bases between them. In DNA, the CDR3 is TGTGCCAGCAGCCTAAACGGACAGCTGAACACTGAAGCTTTCTTT. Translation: CASSLNGQLNTEAFF.

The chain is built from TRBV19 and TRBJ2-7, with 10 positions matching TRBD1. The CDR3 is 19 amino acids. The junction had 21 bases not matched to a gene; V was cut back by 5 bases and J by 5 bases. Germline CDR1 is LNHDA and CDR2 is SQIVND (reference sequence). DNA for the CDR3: TGTGCCAGTAGTGCGCCGGGACAGGGGATCAGTCTAGCCCGTAACGAGCAGTACTTC. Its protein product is CASSAPGQGISLARNEQYF.

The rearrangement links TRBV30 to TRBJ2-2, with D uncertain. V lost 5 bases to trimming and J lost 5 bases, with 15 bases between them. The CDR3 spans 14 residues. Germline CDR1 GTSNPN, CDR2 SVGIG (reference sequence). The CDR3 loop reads CAWGSGLRTGELFF. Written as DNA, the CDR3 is TGTGCCTGGGGAAGTGGCCTCAGGACCGGGGAGCTGTTTTTT. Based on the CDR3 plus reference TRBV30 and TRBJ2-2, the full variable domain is SQTIHQWPATLVQPVGSPLSLECTVEGTSNPNLYWYRQAAGRGLQLLFYSVGIGQISSEVPQNLSASRPQDRQFILSSKKLLLSDSGFYLCAWGSGLRTGELFFGEGSRLTVL.

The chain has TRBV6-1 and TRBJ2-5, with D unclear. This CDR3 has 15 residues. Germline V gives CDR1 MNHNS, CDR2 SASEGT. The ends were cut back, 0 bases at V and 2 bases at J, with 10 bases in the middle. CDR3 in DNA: TGTGCCAGCAGTGAAGCGCTAGGGCCACAAGAGACCCAGTACTTC. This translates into CASSEALGPQETQYF.

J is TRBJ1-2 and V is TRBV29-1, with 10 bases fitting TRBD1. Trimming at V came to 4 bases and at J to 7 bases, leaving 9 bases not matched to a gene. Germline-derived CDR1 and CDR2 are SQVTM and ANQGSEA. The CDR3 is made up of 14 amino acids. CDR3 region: CSVVSTGGAAGYTF. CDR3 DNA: TGCAGCGTTGTGTCGACAGGGGGCGCAGCTGGCTACACCTTC.